Presented here are 22 T cell receptor beta chains from one specimen sequenced in a study of T cells in Graves' hyperthyroidism and ophthalmopathy. Researchers amplified the TCR beta CDR3 regions from RNA transcripts. The HTBI primer set was used in a first-round RT-PCR of the TCR CDR3. MiXCR, applied by TCRdb to the multiplex PCR reads, yields one record per CDR3 protein. The table lists some 770,000 distinct CDR3 sequences, around 15% of them singletons, with approximately 8% in the top ten. Sequenced sample: blood. The origin of the receptors is a man aged 18 to 29 with Graves' hyperthyroidism.

The J gene is TRBJ1-1, the V gene TRBV19; D is unclear. Trimming took off 5 bases at V and 0 bases at J, with 10 bases between the two ends. The CDR3 has 14 residues. The germline gives CDR1 LNHDA, CDR2 SQIVND (reference sequence). The CDR3 DNA is TGTGCCAGTAGTTTCAAGACCTTGAACACTGAAGCTTTCTTT. Translating it yields CASSFKTLNTEAFF.

V is TRBV28 and J is TRBJ1-1; 7 bases agree with TRBD1. The CDR3 extends over 15 amino acids. V lost 2 bases and J lost 7; bases outside the gene matches: 10. Germline V lookup: CDR1 MDHEN, CDR2 SYDVKM. The DNA of the CDR3 is TGTGCCAGCAGTTTAGGGCAGGGGGGAAAGGATGAAGCTTTCTTT. It specifies CASSLGQGGKDEAFF.

The chain combines TRBV4-1 with TRBJ1-2; TRBD1 might be the D (6 bases). The V gene's germline CDR1 is MGHRA and CDR2 YSYEKL. V shed 2 bases and J shed 8 bases, with 21 bases lying between them. The CDR3 extends over 16 amino acids. In DNA form, the CDR3 reads TGCGCCAGCAGCCAACCTAAAACAGGGAGATCTAGGGGCTACACCTTC. Its translation is CASSQPKTGRSRGYTF.

The CDR3 bases are TGTGCCAGCAGTTTTTCAGGGGATGGCTACACCTTC. Protein product: CASSFSGDGYTF. The chain employs TRBV28 and TRBJ1-2; tentative D call: TRBD1 (6 bases). V was trimmed by 3 bases and J by 6 bases, leaving 8 bases between them. The germline V gene has CDR1 MDHEN and CDR2 SYDVKM. The CDR3 spans 12 residues.

The sample holds many counts of this clonotype. V is TRBV20-1 and J is TRBJ2-3; the match to TRBD2 covers 13 bases. The J segment lost 0 bases and the V segment lost 5 bases, leaving 11 bases of the junction unmatched. The CDR3 has 18 residues. Per germline, CDR1 DFQATT and CDR2 SNEGSKA (reference sequence). The CDR3 sequence: CSAPLTSGGGLSTDTQYF. DNA for the CDR3: TGCAGTGCTCCCCTAACTAGCGGGGGGGGCCTAAGCACAGATACGCAGTATTTT.

This clonotype was recorded many times. The CDR3 sequence is CSARARQGSGYEQYF. The CDR3 DNA follows: TGCAGTGCTAGAGCCCGACAGGGGTCGGGCTACGAGCAGTACTTC. J is TRBJ2-7 and V is TRBV20-1; TRBD1 agrees at 8 bases. V trimming: 1 base; J trimming: 3 bases; junction bases outside the gene matches: 8. The CDR3 loop spans 15 amino acids. Germline CDR1 reads DFQATT; CDR2 reads SNEGSKA (reference sequence).

In its sample, this clonotype was seen many times. The chain links TRBV12-3 or TRBV12-4 to TRBJ1-1; 8 nucleotides agree with TRBD1. The ends lost 6 bases at V and 4 bases at J; junction bases unmatched: 13. This CDR3 contains 16 residues. The CDR3 protein is CASSRGLRGRGTEAFF. The CDR3, as DNA: TGTGCCAGCAGCCGAGGGCTCAGGGGGCGAGGCACTGAAGCTTTCTTT.

This clonotype was counted a few times. V is TRBV7-2 and J is TRBJ1-5; D unresolved. Trimming left V 2 bases short and J 2 bases short, with 13 bases between. The CDR3 contains 16 residues. Germline values: CDR1 SGHTA, CDR2 FQGNSA. Here the CDR3 DNA reads TGTGCCAGCAGCTTACGGGCCGGCATGGGCAATCAGCCCCAGCATTTT. It yields the protein CASSLRAGMGNQPQHF.

The genes are TRBV20-1 and TRBJ1-6; D is unresolved. Trimming took off 3 bases at V and 0 bases at J, with 9 bases between the two ends. The CDR3 is 15 amino acids. Germline V gives CDR1 DFQATT, CDR2 SNEGSKA (reference sequence). CDR3 in DNA: TGCAGTGCTAGGGTCCGGAGCTCCTATAATTCACCCCTCCACTTT. Translated, it gives CSARVRSSYNSPLHF.

On this clonotype: The junction differs from germline at one of its ends, possibly a read error. The J gene is TRBJ1-1, the V gene TRBV24-1; TRBD1 matches 8 bases. Germline assignment: CDR1 KGHDR and CDR2 SFDVKD. This CDR3 contains 13 residues. CDR3 in DNA: TGTGCCACCAGTGGGACAGGGATGACTGGAGCTTTCTTT. Protein sequence: CATSGTGMTGAFF.

The rearrangement joins TRBV12-3 or TRBV12-4 to TRBJ1-3, with a tentative D call TRBD1 (6 bases). V shed 5 bases and J shed 1 base, with 9 bases lying between them. This CDR3 region has 14 residues. CDR3 nucleotide sequence: TGTGCCAGCAGTCAAACAGGGTCTGGAAACACCATATATTTT. This codes for CASSQTGSGNTIYF.

This clonotype showed up many times. V usage is TRBV5-1 and J usage is TRBJ2-7, with 7 bases lining up with TRBD1. V dropped 5 bases and J dropped 3; count of bases not matched to a gene: 5. Germline V gene sequence: CDR1 SGHRS, CDR2 YFSETQ. The CDR3 has 13 residues. This CDR3 is CASRGQYDYEQYF. CDR3 coding DNA: TGCGCCAGCAGGGGACAGTATGACTACGAGCAGTACTTC.

The CDR3 DNA is TGCGCCAGCAGCCCCCCTCCGGGTAGTAGCACCGGGGAGCTGTTTTTT. It specifies CASSPPPGSSTGELFF. V is TRBV5-1 and J is TRBJ2-2; no clear D. V was trimmed by 4 bases and J by 4 bases, leaving 17 bases between them. The germline CDR1 and CDR2 sequences are SGHRS and YFSETQ. The CDR3 consists of 16 residues.

There are many counts of this clonotype. The chain joins TRBV2 to TRBJ2-7, with D possibly being TRBD1 or TRBD2 (5 bases each). The ends were cut back, 6 bases at V and 7 bases at J, with 16 bases in the middle. The CDR3 is 13 amino acids. Germline loops: CDR1 SNHLY, CDR2 FYNNEI. The DNA for the CDR3 is TGTGCCAGCAGACTAGGGGTTCCGGGTGAGCAGTACTTC. This gives the protein CASRLGVPGEQYF. Using reference TRBV2 and TRBJ2-7 for the parts outside the CDR3, the full variable domain is EPEVTQTPSHQVTQMGQEVILRCVPISNHLYFYWYRQILGQKVEFLVSFYNNEISEKSEIFDDQFSVERPDGSNFTLKIRSTKLEDSAMYFCASRLGVPGEQYFGPGTRLTVT.

The table lists this clonotype with a few counts. The chain couples TRBV7-2 to TRBJ2-2; D might be TRBD1 (5 bases). Germline assignment: CDR1 SGHTA and CDR2 FQGNSA. The CDR3 loop spans 16 amino acids. Trimming pared 0 bases from V and 3 bases from J, leaving 11 bases between. The CDR3 region is CASSLAYDRYTGELFF. CDR3 nucleotide sequence: TGTGCCAGCAGCTTAGCTTACGACAGATACACCGGGGAGCTGTTTTTT.

The chain combines TRBV7-9 with TRBJ2-7; D gene ambiguous. Germline CDR1 reads SEHNR; CDR2 reads FQNEAQ (reference sequence). This CDR3 comprises 12 residues. The V gene lost 5 bases and the J gene lost 3 bases, with 8 bases spanning the gap. The CDR3 reads CASSESLYEQYF. The CDR3 nucleotides are TGTGCCAGCAGCGAGAGCCTCTACGAGCAGTACTTC.

The chain couples TRBV13 to TRBJ1-3; the D is unclear. The CDR3 is 16 residues long. With 8 bases removed from V and 0 bases from J, the gap between germline ends came to 17 bases. Germline CDR1 is PRHDT and CDR2 is FYEKMQ (reference sequence). CDR3 protein: CASRVRRIRSGNTIYF. CDR3 DNA: TGTGCCAGCCGTGTCAGGAGGATACGCTCTGGAAACACCATATATTTT.

This clonotype was seen a handful of times. The V gene is TRBV29-1, the J gene TRBJ2-1; D unclear. The CDR3 loop spans 12 amino acids. Germline lookup yields CDR1 SQVTM and CDR2 ANQGSEA. V was shortened by 4 bases and J by 4 bases, with 8 bases between the two germline ends. The CDR3 reads CSVVGIYNEQFF. Here the CDR3 DNA reads TGCAGCGTTGTTGGGATTTACAATGAGCAGTTCTTC.

This clonotype was seen only a few times. The chain joins TRBV13 to TRBJ2-6; 7 positions agree with TRBD1. The CDR3 runs 17 residues. Germline V gives CDR1 PRHDT, CDR2 FYEKMQ (reference sequence). Germline trimming cut 5 bases from V and 0 bases from J; bases unmatched to any gene: 7. CDR3 in amino acids: CASSPDAGGSGANVLTF. CDR3 bases: TGTGCCAGCAGCCCCGATGCAGGGGGCTCTGGGGCCAACGTCCTGACTTTC.

This chain uses TRBV5-1 with TRBJ2-5; 13 nucleotides agree with TRBD2. The germline gives CDR1 SGHRS, CDR2 YFSETQ. This CDR3 spans 15 amino acids. Trimming cost V 4 bases and J 5 bases; bases outside gene matches: 5. The DNA of the CDR3 is TGCGCCAGCAGCCTCGGGACTAGCGGGACCGAGACCCAGTACTTC. Protein sequence: CASSLGTSGTETQYF.

The chain combines TRBV28 with TRBJ2-3, with D possibly TRBD2 on 6 matching bases. There are 16 residues in the CDR3. Deletions cut 2 bases from V and 4 bases from J, with 16 bases between. Germline CDR1 and CDR2: MDHEN and SYDVKM. CDR3 in amino acids: CASSLVPLGGADTQYF. CDR3 sequence (DNA): TGTGCCAGCAGTTTAGTACCCCTGGGGGGAGCAGATACGCAGTATTTT.

In this sample, this clonotype turned up many times. The chain recombines TRBV5-1 with TRBJ2-1, with 8 bases identical to TRBD1. V dropped 0 bases and J dropped 7; count of bases not matched to a gene: 3. The CDR3 sequence is 14 residues long. Germline CDR1 and CDR2: SGHRS and YFSETQ. The CDR3 sequence is CASSLVTGENEQFF. The CDR3 region has the DNA TGCGCCAGCAGCTTGGTGACAGGGGAAAATGAGCAGTTCTTC.